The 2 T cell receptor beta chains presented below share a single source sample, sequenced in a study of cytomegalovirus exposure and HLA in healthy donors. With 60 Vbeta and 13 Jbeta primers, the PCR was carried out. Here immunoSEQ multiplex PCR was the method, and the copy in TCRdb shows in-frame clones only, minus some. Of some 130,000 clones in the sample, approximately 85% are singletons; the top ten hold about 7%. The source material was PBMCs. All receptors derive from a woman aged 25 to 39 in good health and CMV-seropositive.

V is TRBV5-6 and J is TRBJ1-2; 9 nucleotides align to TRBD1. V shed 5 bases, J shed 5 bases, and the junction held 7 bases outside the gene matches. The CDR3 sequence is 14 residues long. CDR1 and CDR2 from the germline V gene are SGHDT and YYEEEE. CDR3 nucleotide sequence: TGTGCCAGCAGATTACAGGGGGCGGGGTATGGCTACACCTTC. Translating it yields CASRLQGAGYGYTF.

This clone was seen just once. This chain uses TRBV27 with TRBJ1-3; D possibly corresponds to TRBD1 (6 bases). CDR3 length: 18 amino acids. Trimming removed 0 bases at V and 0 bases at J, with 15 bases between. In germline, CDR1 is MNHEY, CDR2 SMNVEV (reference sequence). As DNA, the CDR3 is TGTGCCAGCAGTTTATCCCCGCCGGCAGGGGACTCTGGAAACACCATATATTTT. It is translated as CASSLSPPAGDSGNTIYF.